This passage covers 17 T cell receptor beta chains from one sample sequenced in a study of blood T cell repertoires in COVID-19. Profiling relied on immunoSEQ multiplex PCR, and the TCRdb table lists in-frame clones only, not all of them. The sample has over 600,000 clones; more than 80% are singletons. Sequencing was performed on peripheral blood. The origin of the receptors is a woman aged 18-29 years with acute or convalescent COVID-19.

This chain connects TRBV6-1 to TRBJ1-1; D is possibly TRBD1 (5 bases). The V end was cut by 2 bases, the J end by 0 bases, with 13 bases between. Germline loops: CDR1 MNHNS, CDR2 SASEGT. CDR3 size: 16 residues. This chain's CDR3 is CASSEYQGLMNTEAFF. The CDR3 nucleotides read TGTGCCAGCAGTGAATACCAGGGCCTAATGAACACTGAAGCTTTCTTT.

In its sample, this clone was seen once. The chain is built from TRBV24-1 and TRBJ2-1; 9 nucleotides align to TRBD2. This CDR3 spans 14 amino acids. With 10 bases clipped from V and 5 bases from J, the junction kept 8 bases outside the gene matches. The germline gives CDR1 KGHDR, CDR2 SFDVKD. The CDR3 nucleotides read TGTGCCACAGGCGGCGGACTAGCGAACAATGAGCAGTTCTTC. Encoded protein: CATGGGLANNEQFF.

In nucleotides, the CDR3 is TGTGCCAGTTGCGACAGTAACATTCAGTACTTC. Translating it yields CASCDSNIQYF. The genes are TRBV3-1 (or the pseudogene TRBV3-2) and TRBJ2-4; possible D gene TRBD1, 5 bases. Germline V lookup: CDR1 LGHDT, CDR2 YNNKEL (reference sequence). The CDR3 consists of 11 residues. Trimming took off 9 bases at V and 7 bases at J, with 10 bases between the two ends.

The chain uses TRBV7-2 and TRBJ1-2, with TRBD1 identical over 7 bases. Germline trimming cut 5 bases from V and 8 bases from J; bases unmatched to any gene: 5. From germline, CDR1 is SGHTA and CDR2 FQGNSA. The CDR3 spans 12 residues. The CDR3: CASSPQGVGYTF. In nucleotides, the CDR3 is TGTGCCAGCAGCCCCCAGGGGGTGGGCTACACCTTC. Supplemented by reference TRBV7-2 and TRBJ1-2, the full variable domain reads GAGVSQSPSNKVTEKGKDVELRCDPISGHTALYWYRQSLGQGLEFLIYFQGNSAPDKSGLPSDRFSAERTGGSVSTLTIQRTQQEDSAVYLCASSPQGVGYTFGSGTRLTVV.

The rearrangement links TRBV15 to TRBJ1-2, with D maybe TRBD1 (5 bases). CDR1 and CDR2 (germline): LNHNV, YYDKDF (reference sequence). The CDR3 has 17 amino acids. The V gene lost 0 bases and the J gene lost 0 bases, with 14 bases spanning the gap. CDR3 coding DNA: TGTGCCACCAGCAGAGAGCGGGACCGGAACTCTAACTATGGCTACACCTTC. It encodes CATSRERDRNSNYGYTF.

The chain employs TRBV5-1 and TRBJ2-6; perhaps TRBD1 as D (6 bases). Trimming took off 5 bases at V and 3 bases at J, with 21 bases between the two ends. The CDR3 spans 18 residues. Germline values: CDR1 SGHRS, CDR2 YFSETQ. This chain's CDR3 is CASSPIRDTEGGANVLTF. In DNA, the CDR3 is TGCGCCAGCAGTCCCATCCGGGACACAGAGGGTGGGGCCAACGTCCTGACTTTC.

The chain carries TRBV9 and TRBJ1-1; D call uncertain. V dropped 5 bases and J dropped 3 bases, with 17 bases sitting between them. Germline loops: CDR1 SGDLS, CDR2 YYNGEE. CDR3 length equals 15 residues. CDR3 sequence: CASRGRENEDTEAFF. The CDR3 nucleotides are TGTGCCAGCAGGGGTAGGGAGAATGAGGACACTGAAGCTTTCTTT. Full variable domain (remainder filled in from reference TRBV9 and TRBJ1-1): DSGVTQTPKHLITATGQRVTLRCSPRSGDLSVYWYQQSLDQGLQFLIQYYNGEERAKGNILERFSAQQFPDLHSELNLSSLELGDSALYFCASRGRENEDTEAFFGQGTRLTVV.

The chain joins TRBV12-3 or TRBV12-4 to TRBJ1-1; a weak D match, TRBD1 (5 bases). This CDR3 contains 13 residues. V lost 6 bases to trimming and J lost 1 base, with 9 bases between them. The DNA for the CDR3 is TGTGCCAGCAGAATAGGACAGAACACTGAAGCTTTCTTT. Residues: CASRIGQNTEAFF.

The chain couples TRBV5-1 to TRBJ2-2, with 8 bases that match TRBD1. Per the germline V gene, CDR1 is SGHRS and CDR2 is YFSETQ. Trimming cost V 9 bases and J 1 base; bases outside gene matches: 5. The CDR3 contains 14 residues. In nucleotides, the CDR3 is TGCGCCATCAGGGGGCAGGAGAACACCGGGGAGCTGTTTTTT. Protein product: CAIRGQENTGELFF.

The sample holds one count of this clone. This chain joins TRBV4-1 and TRBJ2-3; 11 bases match TRBD2. V was clipped by 1 base and J by 5 bases; unmatched bases: 8. CDR1 and CDR2 (germline): MGHRA, YSYEKL. The CDR3 has 17 amino acids. The CDR3: CASSQGSGGAAKDTQYF. Here the CDR3 DNA reads TGCGCCAGCAGCCAAGGTAGCGGGGGGGCCGCGAAAGATACGCAGTATTTT.

The chain uses TRBV13 and TRBJ2-1; TRBD2 matches 15 bases. Germline V gene sequence: CDR1 PRHDT, CDR2 FYEKMQ (reference sequence). With 5 bases clipped from V and 2 bases from J, the junction kept 10 bases outside the gene matches. The CDR3 is 19 amino acids. DNA of the CDR3: TGTGCCAGCAGCCCGGACAGGACTAGCGGGGGGGCAGCCTACAATGAGCAGTTCTTC. Its translation is CASSPDRTSGGAAYNEQFF.

The chain employs TRBV21-1 and TRBJ2-3; the D segment call TRBD2 is taken from the table without a DNA check. TRBV21-1 is recorded as a pseudogene. This CDR3 has 19 residues. CDR3 nucleotide sequence: TGTGCCAGCAGCAAAGCTGGACTAGCGGGGGGGCCCTGCACAGATACGCAGTATTTT. Amino acids: CASSKAGLAGGPCTDTQYF.

For the CDR3, the DNA is TGTGCCAGCAGCCAAGGTCGGGGGACCGAAGCTTTCTTT. It yields the protein CASSQGRGTEAFF. V is TRBV4-2 and J is TRBJ1-1; D might be TRBD1 (5 bases). Per the germline V gene, CDR1 is LGHNA and CDR2 is YNFKEQ. The CDR3 consists of 13 residues. The V gene lost 1 base and the J gene lost 8 bases, with 11 bases spanning the gap.

The chain recombines TRBV18 with TRBJ1-5; D perhaps matches TRBD1 (6 bases). Trimming removed 2 bases from V and 2 bases from J, with 16 bases in between. The germline V gene encodes CDR1 KGHSH and CDR2 LQKENI. The CDR3 is 17 amino acids. The CDR3 protein is CASSPTTPTGGNQPQHF. The CDR3 DNA follows: TGTGCCAGCTCACCAACCACACCGACAGGCGGCAATCAGCCCCAGCATTTT.

The rearrangement links TRBV4-2 to TRBJ2-3; 15 bases are a match to TRBD2. Germline V gives CDR1 LGHNA, CDR2 YNFKEQ. Trimming removed 4 bases from V and 3 bases from J; junction bases left unmatched: 8. The CDR3 extends over 18 amino acids. The CDR3 loop reads CASSRSGTSGGLTDTQYF. CDR3 DNA sequence: TGTGCCAGCAGCCGATCAGGGACTAGCGGGGGGTTGACAGATACGCAGTATTTT.

The rearrangement uses TRBV11-2 and TRBJ2-1; a possible D gene is TRBD2 (7 bases). Trimming stripped 5 bases from V and 4 bases from J, with 15 bases between. Germline CDR1 reads SGHAT; CDR2 reads FQNNGV. The CDR3 covers 15 residues. The CDR3 bases are TGTGCCAGCAGCCCCGGGGGGCCGGATTACAATGAGCAGTTCTTC. This translates into CASSPGGPDYNEQFF.

The CDR3 nucleotides read TGTGCCAGCAGTTACGGACAGTCCTATGGCTACACCTTC. Its protein is CASSYGQSYGYTF. The J gene is TRBJ1-2, the V gene TRBV6-5, with D perhaps TRBD1 (6 bases). Germline values: CDR1 MNHEY, CDR2 SVGAGI. This CDR3 comprises 13 residues. The V gene lost 2 bases and the J gene lost 4 bases, with 8 bases spanning the gap.